This TCR beta chain emerged from a study of shared clonotypes between healthy human individuals. General study points: Compared with clonotypes that all four donors shared, non-shared clonotypes had lower generation probabilities.

With regard to this clone: The antigen remains unidentified.

CDR3 length: 14 amino acids. In germline, CDR1 is SGHRS, CDR2 YFSETQ. The V gene lost 0 bases and the J gene lost 8 bases, with 12 bases spanning the gap. As processed by the authors: In the immunoSEQ data, sequences were junction-only and lacked quality scores, so filtering differed. The method was immunoSEQ multiplex PCR; TCRdb's version includes in-frame clones alone and lacks a portion of them. That table gives V, J and clone size, and the DNA gave D and trimming. The repertoire holds roughly 2.1 million clones, roughly 91% seen once, with around 1.7% in the top ten. Cells designated naive CD8 were CD45RO-negative and were positively selected for CCR7, with terminally differentiated effector memory CD45RA+ cells excluded.

The specimen was naive CD8+ T cells from PBMCs. V usage is TRBV5-1 and J usage is TRBJ2-1; TRBD1 or TRBD2 may be the D gene (5 bases each). The clonotype originates from a man aged 18 to 30 in good health. Some clones in this sample may be carry-over from other donors' samples. The CDR3 spells CASSLGGRGHEQFF. In DNA form, the CDR3 reads TGCGCCAGCAGCTTGGGGGGGAGAGGACATGAGCAGTTCTTC.